Each of the 17 T cell receptor beta chains below was sequenced from the same sample in a study of Ad26.COV2.S vaccination and SARS-CoV-2 variants. Treatment described: roughly 20 received Ad26.COV2.S at low or high dose, single or two shots; 5 received placebo; per-sample allocation not given. Sampling occurred on day 63 after the first vaccine or placebo injection. Assay: immunoSEQ multiplex PCR; the TCRdb copy retains only in-frame clones and omits some. The data contain some 370,000 clones, around 82% of them singletons. The sequences come from peripheral blood, collected in a trial of Ad26.COV2.S vaccine versus placebo. The receptor set was obtained from a person between 18 and 65 years old who received the Ad26.COV2.S COVID-19 vaccine or a placebo.

The rearrangement joins TRBV2 to TRBJ2-2; perhaps TRBD2 as D (8 bases). Germline values: CDR1 SNHLY, CDR2 FYNNEI. V dropped 9 bases and J dropped 0 bases, with 14 bases sitting between them. The CDR3 spans 15 residues. This chain's CDR3 is CASYRGLANTGELFF. CDR3 coding DNA: TGTGCCAGTTACAGGGGACTAGCGAACACCGGGGAGCTGTTTTTT.

This rearrangement joins TRBV7-2 to TRBJ1-3; D uncertain. Germline-derived CDR1 and CDR2 are SGHTA and FQGNSA. This CDR3 has 17 amino acids. The V gene lost 4 bases and the J gene lost 0 bases, with 16 bases spanning the gap. Here the CDR3 DNA reads TGTGCCAGCAGCTCCCAGGTCTGGGTGGACTCTGGAAACACCATATATTTT. This codes for CASSSQVWVDSGNTIYF.

This clone was recorded only once. This chain links TRBV6-2 or TRBV6-3 with TRBJ1-2; 10 bases are a match to TRBD1. After removal of 6 bases from V and 8 bases from J, the junction contained 6 bases not matched to a gene. The CDR3 has 13 residues. Germline loops: CDR1 MNHEY, CDR2 SVGEGT. The CDR3 nucleotides read TGTGCCAGCAGCTGGACAGGGGGTAGAGGCTACACCTTC. Its translation: CASSWTGGRGYTF.

The chain joins TRBV5-1 to TRBJ1-1, with no clear D. Germline-derived CDR1 and CDR2 are SGHRS and YFSETQ. Trimming removed 4 bases at V and 4 bases at J, with 8 bases between. This CDR3 comprises 12 residues. The CDR3 nucleotides read TGCGCCAGCAGCAAGGACCGCACTGAAGCTTTCTTT. It translates to CASSKDRTEAFF.

This clone appeared once. The chain recombines TRBV11-3 with TRBJ2-6; D call uncertain. V lost 6 bases and J 3 bases, leaving 12 bases between the germline ends. The CDR3 covers 15 residues. Germline loops: CDR1 SGHNT, CDR2 YENEEA. CDR3 amino acids: CASSSTGRGANVLTF. CDR3 in DNA: TGTGCCAGCAGTTCGACCGGCCGTGGGGCCAACGTCCTGACTTTC.

The chain couples TRBV2 to TRBJ1-5, with D hard to call. The germline V gene has CDR1 SNHLY and CDR2 FYNNEI. The CDR3 sequence is 13 residues long. Deletions cut 8 bases from V and 4 bases from J, with 12 bases between. In DNA form, the CDR3 reads TGTGCCAGCGAGGCCAGCCCAAATCAGCCCCAGCATTTT. Protein: CASEASPNQPQHF.

A few counts support this clone. The V call is TRBV4-1, the J call TRBJ1-5; the D gene is possibly TRBD1 (6 bases). Germline V gene sequence: CDR1 MGHRA, CDR2 YSYEKL. V lost 10 bases to trimming and J lost 1 base, with 20 bases between them. The CDR3 loop spans 16 amino acids. This chain's CDR3 is CATGVGGPKSNQPQHF. The CDR3 coding sequence is TGCGCCACCGGCGTGGGGGGCCCTAAAAGCAATCAGCCCCAGCATTTT.

This chain uses TRBV19 with TRBJ2-1, with TRBD2 matching over 9 bases. CDR1 is LNHDA and CDR2 is SQIVND in the germline V gene (reference sequence). The CDR3 contains 16 residues. Trimming cost V 3 bases and J 2 bases; bases outside gene matches: 5. The CDR3 nucleotides are TGTGCCAGTAGTATCCTTAGCGGGGGCACCTACAATGAGCAGTTCTTC. It yields the protein CASSILSGGTYNEQFF.

J is TRBJ2-7 and V is TRBV28; 12 nucleotides align to TRBD1. The ends lost 6 bases at V and 3 bases at J; junction bases unmatched: 18. This CDR3 region has 19 residues. Germline V gene lookup returns CDR1 MDHEN and CDR2 SYDVKM. CDR3 DNA sequence: TGTGCCAGCAGCTCAGGGGGGCCGGGACAGGGGGCCGTTCTCTACGAGCAGTACTTC. It encodes CASSSGGPGQGAVLYEQYF. The full variable domain, rest sourced from reference TRBV28 and TRBJ2-7, is DVKVTQSSRYLVKRTGEKVFLECVQDMDHENMFWYRQDPGLGLRLIYFSYDVKMKEKGDIPEGYSVSREKKERFSLILESASTNQTSMYLCASSSGGPGQGAVLYEQYFGPGTRLTVT.

This chain links TRBV18 with TRBJ2-3, with TRBD2 matching over 11 bases. V was pared by 3 bases and J by 3 bases, with 8 bases of the junction left unmatched. The germline CDR1 and CDR2 sequences are KGHSH and LQKENI. CDR3 size: 17 residues. CDR3 loop: CASSPLRLAGPTDTQYF. The DNA of the CDR3 is TGTGCCAGCTCACCCCTCCGACTAGCGGGACCGACAGATACGCAGTATTTT.

This clone was seen a single time. V and J are TRBV30 and TRBJ2-5; D gene ambiguous. The CDR3 has 15 amino acids. The germline gives CDR1 GTSNPN, CDR2 SVGIG (reference sequence). V was trimmed by 2 bases and J by 4 bases, leaving 17 bases between them. CDR3 in amino acids: CAWSTAGSRIETQYF. The CDR3, as DNA: TGTGCCTGGAGTACGGCAGGATCTCGGATAGAGACCCAGTACTTC.

The chain couples TRBV3-1 (or the pseudogene TRBV3-2) to TRBJ2-7; D may correspond to TRBD1 or TRBD2 (6 bases each). In germline, CDR1 is LGHDT, CDR2 YNNKEL (reference sequence). V gave up 3 bases and J gave up 2 bases, with 23 bases separating them. This CDR3 contains 18 residues. CDR3 sequence: CASSHPPGPAGHTYEQYF. In DNA form, the CDR3 reads TGTGCCAGCAGCCACCCCCCCGGTCCGGCGGGACACACCTACGAGCAGTACTTC.

V is TRBV11-2 and J is TRBJ2-3, with 8 bases identical to TRBD2. The trim removed 5 bases at V and 6 bases at J, leaving 13 bases unmatched. The CDR3 consists of 16 residues. CDR1 and CDR2 from the germline V gene are SGHAT and FQNNGV. CDR3 in amino acids: CASSPRTSLTGDTQYF. The CDR3 nucleotides are TGTGCCAGCAGCCCAAGGACTAGCCTGACGGGGGATACGCAGTATTTT.

CDR3 region: CASSLWGNQPQHF. DNA for the CDR3: TGTGCCAGCAGCTTGTGGGGGAATCAGCCCCAGCATTTT. The chain carries TRBV5-4 and TRBJ1-5; TRBD1 is a possible D gene (5 bases). The CDR3 loop spans 13 amino acids. Germline lookup yields CDR1 SGHNT and CDR2 YYREEE (reference sequence). Trimming removed 1 base from V and 4 bases from J, with 6 bases in between.

CDR3 residues: CASSPGGPTDTQYF. The CDR3 nucleotides are TGTGCCAGCAGCCCAGGGGGACCCACAGATACGCAGTATTTT. The chain recombines TRBV11-3 with TRBJ2-3; 7 bases are a match to TRBD1. This CDR3 has 14 residues. The ends lost 5 bases at V and 2 bases at J; junction bases unmatched: 4. Germline lookup yields CDR1 SGHNT and CDR2 YENEEA.

The chain employs TRBV19 and TRBJ1-5; a weak D match, TRBD1 (5 bases). Trimming removed 10 bases at V and 7 bases at J, with 20 bases between. Germline-derived CDR1 and CDR2 are LNHDA and SQIVND (reference sequence). The CDR3 length is 14 residues. The CDR3 sequence: CATRPQVRGQPQHF. The CDR3 bases are TGTGCCACGCGCCCACAGGTACGGGGGCAGCCCCAGCATTTT.

This chain uses TRBV9 with TRBJ2-3; D might be TRBD2 (5 bases). Germline CDR1 is SGDLS and CDR2 is YYNGEE. Trimming took 2 bases from V and 4 from J, leaving 11 bases between them. The CDR3 runs to 14 residues. The DNA of the CDR3 is TGTGCCAGCAGCGTCGGGATAGCGCCAGATACGCAGTATTTT. As protein: CASSVGIAPDTQYF.